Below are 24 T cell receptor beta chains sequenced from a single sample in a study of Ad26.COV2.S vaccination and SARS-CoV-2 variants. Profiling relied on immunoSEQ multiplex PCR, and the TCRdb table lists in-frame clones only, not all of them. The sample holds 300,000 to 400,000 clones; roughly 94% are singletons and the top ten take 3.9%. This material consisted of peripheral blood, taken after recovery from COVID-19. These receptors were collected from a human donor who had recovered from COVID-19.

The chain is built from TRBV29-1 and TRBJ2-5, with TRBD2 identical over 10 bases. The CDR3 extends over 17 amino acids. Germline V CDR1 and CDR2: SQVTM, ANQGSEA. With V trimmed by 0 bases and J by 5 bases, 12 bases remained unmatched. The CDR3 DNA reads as TGCAGCGTTGAAGAGGGAAGCGGGGGGGCCCCGGGGGAGACCCAGTACTTC. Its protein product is CSVEEGSGGAPGETQYF.

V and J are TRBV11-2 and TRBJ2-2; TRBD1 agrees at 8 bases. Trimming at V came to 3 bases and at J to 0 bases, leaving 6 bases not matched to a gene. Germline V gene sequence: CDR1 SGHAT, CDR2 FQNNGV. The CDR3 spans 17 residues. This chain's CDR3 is CASSFPGTGANTGELFF. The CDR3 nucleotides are TGTGCCAGCAGCTTCCCGGGGACAGGCGCGAACACCGGGGAGCTGTTTTTT.

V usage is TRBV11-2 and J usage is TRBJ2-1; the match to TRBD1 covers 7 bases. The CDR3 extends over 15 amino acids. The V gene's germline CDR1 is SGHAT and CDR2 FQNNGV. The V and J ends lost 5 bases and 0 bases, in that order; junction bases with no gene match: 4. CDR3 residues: CASSLSGGSYNEQFF. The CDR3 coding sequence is TGTGCCAGCAGCCTCTCAGGGGGCTCCTACAATGAGCAGTTCTTC.

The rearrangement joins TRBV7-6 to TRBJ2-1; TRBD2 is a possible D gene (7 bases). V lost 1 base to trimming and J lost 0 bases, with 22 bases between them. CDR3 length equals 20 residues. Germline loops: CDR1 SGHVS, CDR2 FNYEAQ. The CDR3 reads CASSLVGGAEGLGSYNEQFF. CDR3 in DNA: TGTGCCAGCAGCTTAGTAGGGGGGGCAGAAGGGCTGGGCTCCTACAATGAGCAGTTCTTC.

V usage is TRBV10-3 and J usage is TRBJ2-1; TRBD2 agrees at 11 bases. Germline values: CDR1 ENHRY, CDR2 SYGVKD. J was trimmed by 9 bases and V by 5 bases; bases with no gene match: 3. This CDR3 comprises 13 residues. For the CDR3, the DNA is TGTGCCATCAGTTTGGGACTAGCGGTTGAGCAGTTCTTC. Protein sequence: CAISLGLAVEQFF.

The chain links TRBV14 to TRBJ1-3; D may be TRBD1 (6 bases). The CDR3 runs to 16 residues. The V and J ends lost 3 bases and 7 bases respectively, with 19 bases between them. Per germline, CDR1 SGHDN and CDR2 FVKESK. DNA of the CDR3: TGTGCCAGCAGCCAGGAAACAGGGCGTTCTAGGAACACCATATATTTT. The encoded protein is CASSQETGRSRNTIYF.

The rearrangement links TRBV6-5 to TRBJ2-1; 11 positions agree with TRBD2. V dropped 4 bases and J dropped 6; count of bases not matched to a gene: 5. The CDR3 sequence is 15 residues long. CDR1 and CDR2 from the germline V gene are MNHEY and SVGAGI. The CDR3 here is CASSSSSGGSNEQFF. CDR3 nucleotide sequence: TGTGCCAGCAGTTCCTCTAGCGGGGGGAGCAATGAGCAGTTCTTC.

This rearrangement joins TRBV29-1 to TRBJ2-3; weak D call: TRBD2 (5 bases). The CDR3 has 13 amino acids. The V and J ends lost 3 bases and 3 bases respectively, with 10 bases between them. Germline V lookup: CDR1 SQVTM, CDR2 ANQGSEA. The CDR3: CSVDGQRTDTQYF. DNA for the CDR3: TGCAGCGTTGACGGGCAGCGGACAGATACGCAGTATTTT.

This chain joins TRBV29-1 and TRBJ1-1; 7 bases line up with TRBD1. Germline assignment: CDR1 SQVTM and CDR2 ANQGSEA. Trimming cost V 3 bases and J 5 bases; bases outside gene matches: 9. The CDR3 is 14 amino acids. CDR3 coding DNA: TGCAGCGTTGATGAGACAGGGATGGGTACTGAAGCTTTCTTT. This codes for CSVDETGMGTEAFF.

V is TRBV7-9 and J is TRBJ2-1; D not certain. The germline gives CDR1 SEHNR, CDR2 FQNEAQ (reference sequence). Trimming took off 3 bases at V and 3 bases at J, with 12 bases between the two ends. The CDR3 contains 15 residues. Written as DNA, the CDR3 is TGTGCCAGCAGCTTGGCAGGTTACGACTACAATGAGCAGTTCTTC. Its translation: CASSLAGYDYNEQFF.

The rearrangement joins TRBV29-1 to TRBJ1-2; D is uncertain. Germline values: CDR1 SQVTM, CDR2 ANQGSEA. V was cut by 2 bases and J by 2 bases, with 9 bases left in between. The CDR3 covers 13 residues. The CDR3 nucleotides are TGCAGCGTTGAATTGACCGAGAACTATGGCTACACCTTC. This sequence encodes CSVELTENYGYTF.

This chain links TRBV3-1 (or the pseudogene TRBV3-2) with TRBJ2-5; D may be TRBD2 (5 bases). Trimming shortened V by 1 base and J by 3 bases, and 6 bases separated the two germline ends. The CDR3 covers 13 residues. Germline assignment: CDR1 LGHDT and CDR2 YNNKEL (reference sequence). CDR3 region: CASSQVAKETQYF. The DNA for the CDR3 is TGTGCCAGCAGCCAAGTAGCGAAAGAGACCCAGTACTTC.

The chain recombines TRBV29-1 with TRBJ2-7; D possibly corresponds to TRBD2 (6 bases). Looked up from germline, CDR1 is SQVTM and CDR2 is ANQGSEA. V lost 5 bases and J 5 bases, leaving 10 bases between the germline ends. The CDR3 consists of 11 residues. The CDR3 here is CSVLGGHEQYF. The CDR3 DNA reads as TGCAGCGTTCTAGGAGGGCACGAGCAGTACTTC.

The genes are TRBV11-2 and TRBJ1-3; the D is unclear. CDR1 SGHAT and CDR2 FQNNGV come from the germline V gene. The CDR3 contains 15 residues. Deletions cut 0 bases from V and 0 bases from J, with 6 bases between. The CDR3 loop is CASSLDGGSGNTIYF. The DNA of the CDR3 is TGTGCCAGCAGCTTAGATGGCGGCTCTGGAAACACCATATATTTT.

CDR3: CAIKRKGEEKLFF. As DNA, the CDR3 is TGTGCCATCAAGAGGAAGGGTGAGGAAAAACTGTTTTTT. The V and J genes are TRBV10-3 and TRBJ1-4, with D unclear. The germline CDR1 and CDR2 sequences are ENHRY and SYGVKD. The length of the CDR3 is 13 residues. Trimming removed 7 bases at V and 8 bases at J, with 14 bases between.

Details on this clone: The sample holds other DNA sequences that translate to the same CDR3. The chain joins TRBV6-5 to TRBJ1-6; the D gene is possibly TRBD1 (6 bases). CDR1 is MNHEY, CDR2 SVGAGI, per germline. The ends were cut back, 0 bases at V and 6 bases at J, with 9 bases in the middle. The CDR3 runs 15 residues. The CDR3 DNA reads TGTGCCAGCAGTTACTCGAGCAGGGGTAATTCACCCCTCCACTTT. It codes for CASSYSSRGNSPLHF.

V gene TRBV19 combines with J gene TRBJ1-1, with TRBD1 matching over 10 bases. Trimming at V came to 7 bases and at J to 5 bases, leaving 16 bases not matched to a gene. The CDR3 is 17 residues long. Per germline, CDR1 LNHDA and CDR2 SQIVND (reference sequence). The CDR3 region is CASIRNPGTGEYTEAFF. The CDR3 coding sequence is TGTGCCAGTATTCGTAATCCCGGGACAGGGGAATATACTGAAGCTTTCTTT.

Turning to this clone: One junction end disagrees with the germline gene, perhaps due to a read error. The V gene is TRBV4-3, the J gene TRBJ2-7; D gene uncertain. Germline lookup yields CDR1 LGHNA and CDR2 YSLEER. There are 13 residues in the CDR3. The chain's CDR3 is CASSKEVFYEQYF. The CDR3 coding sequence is TGCGCCAGCAGCAAAGAGGTTTTCTACGAGCAGTACTTC.

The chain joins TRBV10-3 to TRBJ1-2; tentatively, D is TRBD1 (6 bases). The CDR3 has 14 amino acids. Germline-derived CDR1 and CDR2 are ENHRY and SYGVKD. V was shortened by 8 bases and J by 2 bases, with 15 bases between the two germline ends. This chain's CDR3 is CAIGQTSPNYGYTF. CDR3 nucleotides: TGTGCCATCGGACAGACTTCTCCCAACTATGGCTACACCTTC.

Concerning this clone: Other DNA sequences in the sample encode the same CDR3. The DNA for the CDR3 is TGTGCCAGCAGCTTAGGAAGCTACGAGCAGTACTTC. Encoded protein: CASSLGSYEQYF. The chain employs TRBV7-8 and TRBJ2-7; D unresolved. In germline, CDR1 is SGHVS, CDR2 FQNEAQ. With 1 base removed from V and 3 bases from J, the gap between germline ends came to 4 bases. This CDR3 has 12 residues.

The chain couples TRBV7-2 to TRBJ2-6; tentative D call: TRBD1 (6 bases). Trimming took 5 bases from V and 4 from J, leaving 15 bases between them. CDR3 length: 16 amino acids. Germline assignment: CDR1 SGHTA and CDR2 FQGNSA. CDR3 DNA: TGTGCCAGCAGCCCGAGAACAGGGTCCGGGGCCAACGTCCTGACTTTC. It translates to CASSPRTGSGANVLTF.

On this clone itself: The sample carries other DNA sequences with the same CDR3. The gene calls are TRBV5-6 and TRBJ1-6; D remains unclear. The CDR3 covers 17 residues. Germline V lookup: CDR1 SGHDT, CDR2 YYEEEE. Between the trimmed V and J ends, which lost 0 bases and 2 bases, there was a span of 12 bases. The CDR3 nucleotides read TGTGCCAGCAGCTTGGGAAGTAGAAATACCTATAATTCACCCCTCCACTTT. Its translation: CASSLGSRNTYNSPLHF.

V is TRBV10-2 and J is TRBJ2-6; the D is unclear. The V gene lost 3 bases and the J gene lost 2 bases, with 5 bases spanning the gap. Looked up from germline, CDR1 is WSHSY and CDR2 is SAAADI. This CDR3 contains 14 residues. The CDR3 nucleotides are TGCGCCAGCAGTGATCTCCCTGGGGCCAACGTCCTGACTTTC. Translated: CASSDLPGANVLTF.

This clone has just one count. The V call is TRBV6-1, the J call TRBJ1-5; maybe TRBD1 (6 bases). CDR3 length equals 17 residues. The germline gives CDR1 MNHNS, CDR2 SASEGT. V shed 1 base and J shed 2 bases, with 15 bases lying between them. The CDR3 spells CASSEGLGAGGNQPQHF. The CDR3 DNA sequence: TGTGCCAGCAGTGAAGGATTAGGGGCAGGGGGCAATCAGCCCCAGCATTTT.